Described below is a single T cell receptor beta chain sequence and its context. Its antigen is unknown. For sorted subsets, about 200 ng DNA per replicate equaled approximately 30,000 T cell genomes. Data came from immunoSEQ multiplex PCR; TCRdb stores just in-frame clones and leaves some out. The sample records nearly 2 million clones, 85% to 95% being singletons. The naive CD8 fraction comprised CD45RO-negative cells positively selected for CCR7 and excluded terminally differentiated effector memory CD45RA+ cells. Trimming cost V 3 bases and J 5 bases, with 14 bases left between them. Germline V CDR1 and CDR2: SNHLY, FYNNEI. This CDR3 contains 14 residues. This sample was included in a study of shared clonotypes between healthy human individuals. Overall study findings and caveats: Sampling covered nothing but blood. Tissue TCR repertoires likely differ from those found in blood. The study's rarefaction showed incomplete sorted-subset sequencing despite large depth. A handful of donors shared approximately 5% of their naive CD4 clonotypes.

Input material: naive CD8+ T cells sorted from blood. This sequence joins TRBV2 and TRBJ2-7; D is perhaps TRBD2 (5 bases). This sequence was found in a man between 18 and 35 years old in good health. CDR3 bases: TGTGCCAGCAGTGATGTGGCTAGCTTCGACGAGCAGTACTTC. As protein: CASSDVASFDEQYF.